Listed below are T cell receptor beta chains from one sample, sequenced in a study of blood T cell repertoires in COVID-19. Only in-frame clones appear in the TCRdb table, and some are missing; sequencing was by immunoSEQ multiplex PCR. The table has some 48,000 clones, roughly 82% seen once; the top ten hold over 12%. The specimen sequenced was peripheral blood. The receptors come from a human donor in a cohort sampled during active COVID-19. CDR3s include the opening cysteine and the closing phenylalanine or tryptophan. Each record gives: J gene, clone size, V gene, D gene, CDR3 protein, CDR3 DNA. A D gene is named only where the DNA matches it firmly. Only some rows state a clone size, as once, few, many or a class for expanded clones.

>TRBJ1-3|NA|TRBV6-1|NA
CASSEFRGGSSGNTIYF
TGTGCCAGCAGTGAGTTTAGGGGGGGGAGCTCTGGAAACACCATATATTTT
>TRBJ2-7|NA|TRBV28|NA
CASSPPSRSSYEQYF
TGTGCCAGCAGTCCCCCCTCGAGGAGCTCCTACGAGCAGTACTTC
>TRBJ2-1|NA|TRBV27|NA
CASSSLTASRSNEQFF
TGTGCCAGCAGTTCCCTAACGGCTAGCAGATCTAATGAGCAGTTCTTC
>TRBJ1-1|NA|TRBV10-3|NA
CAIREDTLNTEAFF
TGTGCCATCAGGGAGGACACTTTGAACACTGAAGCTTTCTTT
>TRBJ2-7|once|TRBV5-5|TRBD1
CASSYRDRPYEQYF
TGTGCCAGCAGCTACCGGGACAGACCCTACGAGCAGTACTTC
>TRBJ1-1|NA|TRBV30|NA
CAWSLKRVSTEAFF
TGTGCCTGGAGTTTGAAGAGGGTATCCACTGAAGCTTTCTTT
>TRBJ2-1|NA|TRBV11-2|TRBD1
CASTRGTGVPNEQFF
TGTGCCAGCACCCGCGGGACAGGGGTACCCAATGAGCAGTTCTTC
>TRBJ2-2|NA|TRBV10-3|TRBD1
CAINGQATNTGELFF
TGTGCCATCAATGGACAGGCCACGAACACCGGGGAGCTGTTTTTT
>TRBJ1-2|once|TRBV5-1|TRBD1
CASSQGASYGYTF
TGCGCCAGCAGCCAGGGGGCGAGCTATGGCTACACCTTC
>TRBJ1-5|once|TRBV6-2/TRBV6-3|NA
CASSRGGPQHF
TGTGCCAGCAGCCGAGGAGGGCCCCAGCATTTT
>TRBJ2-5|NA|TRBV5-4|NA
CASSTGSYQETQYF
TGTGCCAGCAGTACCGGGTCGTACCAAGAGACCCAGTACTTC
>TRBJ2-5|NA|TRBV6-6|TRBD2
CASRRLAGVYQETQYF
TGTGCCAGCAGACGGCTAGCGGGAGTCTACCAAGAGACCCAGTACTTC
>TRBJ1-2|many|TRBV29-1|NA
CSVVLHGYTF
TGCAGCGTTGTTCTTCATGGCTACACCTTC
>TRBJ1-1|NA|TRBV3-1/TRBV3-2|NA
CASSHYGGQNTEAFF
TGTGCCAGCAGCCATTACGGGGGGCAAAACACTGAAGCTTTCTTT
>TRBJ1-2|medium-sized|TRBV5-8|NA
CASSFRSQGIDYGYTF
TGTGCCAGCAGCTTCCGGAGCCAAGGTATCGACTATGGCTACACCTTC
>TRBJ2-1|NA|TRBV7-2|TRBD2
CASSLDGASGRNEQFF
TGTGCCAGCAGCTTAGACGGGGCTAGCGGGAGGAATGAGCAGTTCTTC
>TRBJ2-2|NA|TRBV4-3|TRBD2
CASSQASGGAIGELFF
TGCGCCAGCAGCCAAGCTAGCGGGGGGGCCATCGGGGAGCTGTTTTTT
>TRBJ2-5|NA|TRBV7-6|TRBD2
CASSSGTREEETQYF
TGTGCCAGCAGCTCCGGGACTAGGGAAGAAGAGACCCAGTACTTC
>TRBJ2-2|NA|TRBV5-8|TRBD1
CARPTGALNTGELFF
TGTGCCAGACCGACAGGGGCTCTGAACACCGGGGAGCTGTTTTTT
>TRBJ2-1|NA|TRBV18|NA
CASSPRLQQNYNEQFF
TGTGCCAGCTCACCACGGTTACAGCAAAACTACAATGAGCAGTTCTTC
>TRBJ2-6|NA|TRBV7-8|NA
CASSRGQSGANVLTF
TGTGCCAGCAGCCGCGGACAGTCTGGGGCCAACGTCCTGACTTTC
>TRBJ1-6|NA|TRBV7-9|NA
CASSLGSSYNSPLHF
TGTGCCAGCAGCTTAGGTAGCTCCTATAATTCACCCCTCCACTTT
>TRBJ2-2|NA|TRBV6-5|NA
CASKDRPNTGELFF
TGTGCCAGCAAAGACAGACCGAACACCGGGGAGCTGTTTTTT
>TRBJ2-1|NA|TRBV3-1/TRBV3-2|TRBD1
CASSQRTGRNEQFF
TGTGCCAGCAGCCAAAGGACAGGGAGGAATGAGCAGTTCTTC
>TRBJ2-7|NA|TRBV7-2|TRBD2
CASSSQRGPYEQYF
TGTGCCAGCAGCTCCCAGCGGGGGCCCTACGAGCAGTACTTC
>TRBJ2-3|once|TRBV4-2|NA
CASSQGARDSDTQYF
TGTGCCAGCAGCCAGGGAGCCCGGGACTCCGATACGCAGTATTTT
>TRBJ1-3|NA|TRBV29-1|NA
CSVNLRSGNTIYF
TGCAGCGTCAACCTGAGATCGGGAAACACCATATATTTT
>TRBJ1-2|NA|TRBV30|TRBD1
CAWSGAGGPSYGYTF
TGTGCCTGGAGTGGGGCAGGGGGTCCCTCCTATGGCTACACCTTC
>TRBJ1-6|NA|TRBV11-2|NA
CASSSHRQPDNSPLHF
TGTGCCAGCAGCTCCCACAGACAGCCAGATAATTCACCCCTCCACTTT
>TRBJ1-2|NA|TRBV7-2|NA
CASSRTGGYTF
TGTGCCAGCAGCCGGACGGGGGGCTACACCTTC
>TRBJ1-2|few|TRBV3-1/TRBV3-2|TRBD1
CASSQAGGYGYTF
TGTGCCAGCAGCCAAGCAGGGGGCTATGGCTACACCTTC
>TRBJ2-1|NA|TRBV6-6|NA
CASSFPRTANNEQFF
TGTGCCAGCAGTTTCCCGAGGACTGCAAACAATGAGCAGTTCTTC
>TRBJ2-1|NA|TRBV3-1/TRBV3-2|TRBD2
CASSRGLAENEQFF
TGTGCCAGCAGCCGCGGACTAGCGGAAAATGAGCAGTTCTTC
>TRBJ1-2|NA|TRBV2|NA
CASSGQVNYGYTF
TGTGCCAGCAGTGGGCAGGTTAACTATGGCTACACCTTC
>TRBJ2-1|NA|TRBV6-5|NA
CASSTTGLGNEQFF
TGTGCCAGCAGTACCACAGGGCTTGGGAATGAGCAGTTCTTC
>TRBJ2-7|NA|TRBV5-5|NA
CASSLSGVPYEQYF
TGTGCCAGCAGCTTATCAGGGGTGCCCTACGAGCAGTACTTC
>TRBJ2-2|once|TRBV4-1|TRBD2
CASSQVGLVFGELFF
TGCGCCAGCAGCCAAGTGGGACTAGTTTTCGGGGAGCTGTTTTTT
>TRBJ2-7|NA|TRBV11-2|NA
CASSLVRALVYDEQYF
TGTGCCAGCAGCTTGGTCAGGGCGTTAGTGTACGACGAGCAGTACTTC
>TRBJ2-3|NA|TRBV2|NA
CASSQLQVPTDTQYF
TGTGCCAGCAGCCAACTACAGGTCCCCACAGATACGCAGTATTTT
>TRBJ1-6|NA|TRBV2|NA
CASVGGVGTSPLHF
TGTGCCAGCGTGGGAGGGGTCGGTACTTCACCCCTCCACTTT
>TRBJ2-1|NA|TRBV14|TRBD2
CASSQDLPGGHRQFF
TGTGCCAGCAGCCAAGATTTGCCGGGAGGGCATCGGCAGTTCTTC
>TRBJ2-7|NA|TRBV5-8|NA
CASSPRDTLGTYEQYF
TGTGCCAGCAGCCCTCGGGACACTCTGGGGACCTACGAGCAGTACTTC